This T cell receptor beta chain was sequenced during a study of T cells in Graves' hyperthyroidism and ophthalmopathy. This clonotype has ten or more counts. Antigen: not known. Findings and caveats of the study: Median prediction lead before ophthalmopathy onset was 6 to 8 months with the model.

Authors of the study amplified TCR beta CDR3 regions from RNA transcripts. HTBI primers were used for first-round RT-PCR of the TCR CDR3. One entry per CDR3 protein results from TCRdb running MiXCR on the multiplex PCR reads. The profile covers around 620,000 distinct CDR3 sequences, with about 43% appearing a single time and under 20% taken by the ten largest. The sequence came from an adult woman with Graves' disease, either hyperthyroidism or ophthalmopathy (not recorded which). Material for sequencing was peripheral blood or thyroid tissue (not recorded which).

Written as DNA, the CDR3 is TGTGCCAGCAGCTTTCTGGCCCATGGCTACACCTTC. It codes for CASSFLAHGYTF. This chain uses TRBV7-9 with TRBJ1-2; D call uncertain. CDR1 is SEHNR and CDR2 is FQNEAQ in the germline V gene (reference sequence). The germline V and J ends were trimmed by 3 bases and 6 bases, with 8 bases remaining between them. The CDR3 consists of 12 residues.